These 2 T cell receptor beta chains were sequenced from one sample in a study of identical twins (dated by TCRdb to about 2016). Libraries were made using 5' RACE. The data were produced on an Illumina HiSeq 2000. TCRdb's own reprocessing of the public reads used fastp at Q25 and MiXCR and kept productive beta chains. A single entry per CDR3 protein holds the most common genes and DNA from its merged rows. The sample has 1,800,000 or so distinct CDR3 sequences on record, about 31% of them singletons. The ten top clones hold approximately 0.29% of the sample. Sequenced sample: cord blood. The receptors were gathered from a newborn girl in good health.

CDR3 in amino acids: CARGSDRSYEQYF. The CDR3 coding sequence is TGTGCCAGGGGGTCGGACAGGTCCTACGAGCAGTACTTC. This rearrangement joins TRBV2 to TRBJ2-7; 7 nucleotides match TRBD1. V lost 9 bases to trimming and J lost 1 base; unmatched junction nucleotides: 6. The CDR3 is made up of 13 amino acids. Germline V CDR1 and CDR2: SNHLY, FYNNEI.

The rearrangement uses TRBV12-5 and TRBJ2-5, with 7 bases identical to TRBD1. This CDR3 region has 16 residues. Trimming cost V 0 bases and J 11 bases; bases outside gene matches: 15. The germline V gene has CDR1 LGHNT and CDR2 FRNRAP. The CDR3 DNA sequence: TGTGCTAGTGGTTTGGTATCGGGCAGGGGGACGGATGAGCAGTACTTC. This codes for CASGLVSGRGTDEQYF.